This T cell receptor beta chain is from a study of T cells in Graves' hyperthyroidism and ophthalmopathy (dated by TCRdb to between 2017 and 2020). For the study in its entirety: Peripheral blood samples were taken at initial diagnosis, before any treatment was given. Prospective prediction of ophthalmopathy was tested in an independent validation cohort consisting of 18 hyperthyroidism patients and approximately 16 patients who later progressed to ophthalmopathy. In addition, the study compared T-cell repertoires in thyroid tissue and in blood from five or six Graves' hyperthyroidism patients. The paper reports TCR Vbeta CDR3 sequencing of 135 peripheral blood samples: around 45 ophthalmopathy, 70 to 85 hyperthyroidism and approximately 17 progressor patients. The 100 or so discovery patients were divided at random into training and test sets in a 7:3 ratio. After blood sampling, hyperthyroidism patients were treated with methimazole at a starting dose of 30 mg daily, and ophthalmopathy patients were treated with high-dose intravenous methylprednisolone. A discovery cohort of about 95 patients, about 44 with Graves' ophthalmopathy and about 58 with stable Graves' hyperthyroidism, was used to find distinguishing TCR V-J signatures.

V was cut back by 0 bases and J by 4 bases, leaving a gap of 18 bases between them. From its cysteine to its phenylalanine, the CDR3 spans 16 amino acids. The retained sequence is limited to the CDR3, 48 bases, with the frame set at the first base. The germline V gene (reference sequence) provides CDR1 DFQATT and CDR2 SNEGSKA. Results the study describes overall, beyond this receptor: In cross-validation, a model built on a 13 V-J signature told ophthalmopathy apart from stable hyperthyroidism with roughly 87% sensitivity and 81% to 82% specificity, and in testing the same model reached 80%/75%. No statistical method was used to set the sample size in advance, and investigators knew the group allocation. Blood samples also contained most of the expanded thyroid clonotypes (frequency above 0.001), which suggests that blood repertoires may reflect thyroid immune responses. In validation, the model predicted progression to ophthalmopathy a median of about 6 months before onset, with roughly 70% sensitivity and about 75% specificity.

Graves' hyperthyroidism was defined as stable when no progression to ophthalmopathy occurred over 18 months of follow-up. Hyperthyroidism patients were aged 18 to 65 years and newly diagnosed, with disease duration of less than 2 months. Any patient with an uncontrolled infection, another autoimmune disease, pregnancy or lactation was excluded. Diagnoses relied on clinical symptoms, serum thyroxine and TRAb, thyroid ultrasound and orbital computed tomography. Ficoll-Paque density gradient centrifugation was used to isolate PBMCs from approximately 10 ml of fresh peripheral blood. Trizol reagent was used to extract total RNA, and RNA quality was then checked on an Agilent 2100 Bioanalyzer. TCR beta CDR3 regions were amplified from RNA transcripts. A first-round RT-PCR of the TCR CDR3 used the HTBI primer set with the Qiagen OneStep RT-PCR kit. Libraries were constructed in a second round of multiplex PCR, after which size selection and purification were carried out. Paired-end sequencing of the libraries was performed with 100 bp reads on an Illumina HiSeq2000. The authors' pipeline ran thus. Raw data were processed with SOAPnuke, discarding reads with adapters, uncalled bases, mean Phred below 15, or no exact constant-primer or identifier match. High-quality paired reads were merged with COPE v1.2.5, and unique nucleotide sequences were defined as clonotypes. MiTCR v1.1 was used to align clonotypes to the IMGT TRBV, TRBD and TRBJ reference segments. Analysis was restricted to V-J combinations with a frequency above 0.0001, which covered 98% to 99.2% of repertoires. A TCS score was defined as the ratio between F50 (clonal expansion) and ExV (chaos), using BLOSUM62-based TCRdist between CDR3 peptides within each V-J. Welch's t-statistics and random forest reduced fewer than 600 V-J features to roughly 13, which were used in a naive Bayes classifier (R e1071). The public reads were reanalyzed by TCRdb: fastp trimming at Q25, MiXCR alignment, in-frame beta chains only. Rows with one shared CDR3 protein collapse into an entry with the most common genes and DNA. What appears here as the V and J calls and clone size reflects TCRdb's work, not the paper's. Across this sample there are approximately 640,000 distinct CDR3 sequences, with roughly a sixth seen only once. Of the sample, roughly 15% falls within the top ten clones.

A word on this clonotype: Its antigen remains unidentified. Base qualities were left out, and no much larger clone turns up one base away.

This receptor was taken from a middle-aged man with Graves' hyperthyroidism. Source material: blood. This receptor chain uses TRBV20-1 and TRBJ1-2; confidence is insufficient to name the D gene. The CDR3 region: CSARDRLTGVVYGYTF. The DNA reads TGCAGTGCTAGAGATAGGCTTACTGGGGTCGTCTATGGCTACACCTTC.